This T cell receptor beta chain was identified in a study of early stage breast cancer tumors. For this clone: The antigen is not known.

Per the germline V gene, CDR1 is SEHNR and CDR2 is FQNEAQ (reference sequence). With 5 bases clipped from V and 2 bases from J, the junction kept 11 bases outside the gene matches. The CDR3 contains 17 residues. Findings and limits, study-wide: Tumor and normal breast were distinguished via blood comparison in most of the 16 patients. Chain pairing and CD4, CD8 or FOXP3 expression were not captured.

Method: immunoSEQ multiplex PCR; TCRdb's copy keeps in-frame clones and lacks some. This sample yields 20,000 to 25,000 clones, of which about 76% are seen a single time; approximately 30% belongs to the top ten. This sequence joins TRBV7-9 and TRBJ2-7; 11 bases are shared with TRBD1. The sample taken for sequencing was blood. This receptor was obtained from a person between 55 and 69 years old with breast cancer. The CDR3 protein is CASSRGPPGQGAYEQYF. Written as DNA, the CDR3 is TGTGCCAGCAGCCGCGGGCCACCGGGACAGGGGGCCTACGAGCAGTACTTC.